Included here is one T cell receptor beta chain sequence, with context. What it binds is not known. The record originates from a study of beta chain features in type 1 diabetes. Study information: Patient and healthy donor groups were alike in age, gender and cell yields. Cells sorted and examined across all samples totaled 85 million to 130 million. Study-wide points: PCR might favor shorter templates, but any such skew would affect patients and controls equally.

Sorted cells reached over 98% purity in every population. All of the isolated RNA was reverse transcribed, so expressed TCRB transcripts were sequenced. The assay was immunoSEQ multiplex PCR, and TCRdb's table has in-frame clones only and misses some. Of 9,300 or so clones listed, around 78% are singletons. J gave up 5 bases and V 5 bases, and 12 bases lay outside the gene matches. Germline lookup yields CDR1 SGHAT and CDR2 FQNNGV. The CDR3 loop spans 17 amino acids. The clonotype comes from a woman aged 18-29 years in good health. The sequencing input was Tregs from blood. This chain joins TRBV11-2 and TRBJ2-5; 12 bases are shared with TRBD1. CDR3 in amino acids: CASSLRDRGRLGETQYF. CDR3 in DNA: TGTGCCAGCAGCCTCCGGGACAGGGGGCGCTTAGGCGAGACCCAGTACTTC.